Presented here are 28 T cell receptor beta chains from one specimen sequenced in a study of T-cell reconstitution after alpha-beta-depleted transplantation in children. For TCRbeta, the library was prepared with unique molecular identifiers. TCRdb analysed the PCR reads with MiXCR anew, one entry per CDR3 protein. The sample carries 200,000 to 300,000 distinct CDR3 sequences, under 30% recorded once. The input for sequencing was PBMCs, taken before TCRalphabeta/CD19-depleted stem cell transplant. The receptors were sampled from a girl aged 2-9 years with Fanconi anemia, due to receive a stem cell transplant.

This clonotype has only one observation. This chain links TRBV23-1 with TRBJ2-2; a possible D gene is TRBD1 (6 bases). TRBV23-1 is designated an ORF whose function remains uncertain. The CDR3 spans 16 residues. Trimming pared 1 base from V and 3 bases from J, leaving 12 bases between. The CDR3 DNA reads as TGCGCCAGCAGTCAATACTGGGACACCGACACCGGGGAGCTGTTTTTT. It encodes CASSQYWDTDTGELFF.

This clonotype was seen at least ten times. The chain joins TRBV29-1 to TRBJ2-2, with a tentative D call TRBD2 (6 bases). Deletions cut 6 bases from V and 4 bases from J, with 15 bases between. The length of the CDR3 is 14 residues. Germline V gene sequence: CDR1 SQVTM, CDR2 ANQGSEA. The CDR3 nucleotides are TGCAGCGTGGAAACCGGGACTCTCACCGGGGAGCTGTTTTTT. Amino acid sequence: CSVETGTLTGELFF.

This clonotype showed up many times. The chain uses TRBV29-1 and TRBJ2-4; TRBD2 matches 10 bases. Looked up from germline, CDR1 is SQVTM and CDR2 is ANQGSEA. Trimming at V came to 7 bases and at J to 5 bases, leaving 5 bases not matched to a gene. The CDR3 length is 13 residues. The DNA for the CDR3 is TGCAGCGCTAGGACTAGCGGACAAAACATTCAGTACTTC. The encoded protein is CSARTSGQNIQYF.

The CDR3 sequence is CASSFLPKEGRLHYYEQYF. CDR3 sequence (DNA): TGTGCCAGCAGTTTCTTGCCCAAAGAAGGGAGGCTACACTACTACGAGCAGTACTTC. The J gene is TRBJ2-7, the V gene TRBV28, with D maybe TRBD2 (6 bases). The ends were cut back, 3 bases at V and 3 bases at J, with 27 bases in the middle. This CDR3 has 19 amino acids. Germline CDR1 MDHEN, CDR2 SYDVKM.

This clonotype was recorded many times. The chain recombines TRBV29-1 with TRBJ1-2; D call uncertain. V was clipped by 0 bases and J by 0 bases, with 5 bases between them. Per the germline V gene, CDR1 is SQVTM and CDR2 is ANQGSEA. This CDR3 is built from 13 residues. DNA of the CDR3: TGCAGCGTTGAAGAATCCCCTAACTATGGCTACACCTTC. This encodes CSVEESPNYGYTF. The full variable domain, rest sourced from reference TRBV29-1 and TRBJ1-2, is SAVISQKPSRDICQRGTSLTIQCQVDSQVTMMFWYRQQPGQSLTLIATANQGSEATYESGFVIDKFPISRPNLTFSTLTVSNMSPEDSSIYLCSVEESPNYGYTFGSGTRLTVV.

This clonotype was observed many times. The chain recombines TRBV10-3 with TRBJ1-5, with TRBD1 as a possible D gene (5 bases). The V gene's germline CDR1 is ENHRY and CDR2 SYGVKD. V was pared by 0 bases and J by 4 bases, with 7 bases between. CDR3 length: 14 residues. The CDR3 DNA reads TGTGCCATCAGTGAGTCGGCAGGGAATCAGCCCCAGCATTTT. It yields the protein CAISESAGNQPQHF.

This chain links TRBV6-1 with TRBJ2-7; D ambiguous. The CDR3 is 11 residues long. Germline loops: CDR1 MNHNS, CDR2 SASEGT. V was pared by 5 bases and J by 5 bases, with 7 bases between. The CDR3 region is CASSKIHEQYF. DNA for the CDR3: TGTGCCAGCAGTAAAATTCACGAGCAGTACTTC.

This clonotype was counted many times. This sequence joins TRBV29-1 and TRBJ2-7, with a weak D call TRBD1 (5 bases). V gave up 4 bases and J gave up 4 bases, with 8 bases separating them. The CDR3 spans 11 residues. Germline V gene sequence: CDR1 SQVTM, CDR2 ANQGSEA. Written as DNA, the CDR3 is TGCAGCGTTGCCAGGGATTACGAGCAGTACTTC. Translation gives CSVARDYEQYF.

The rearrangement uses TRBV19 and TRBJ2-7, with D unresolved. Per the germline V gene, CDR1 is LNHDA and CDR2 is SQIVND (reference sequence). CDR3 length: 16 amino acids. The V gene lost 3 bases and the J gene lost 0 bases, with 15 bases spanning the gap. CDR3 in amino acids: CASSIETPSNSYEQYF. The DNA for the CDR3 is TGTGCCAGTAGTATTGAGACACCTTCAAACTCCTACGAGCAGTACTTC.

There are a few counts of this clonotype. J is TRBJ2-1 and V is TRBV20-1; 13 bases are shared with TRBD2. Germline V gene sequence: CDR1 DFQATT, CDR2 SNEGSKA (reference sequence). The CDR3 length is 17 residues. V gave up 6 bases and J gave up 6 bases; unmatched junction bases: 14. The CDR3 sequence is CSATRAPGLAGINEQFF. CDR3 nucleotides: TGCAGTGCGACGAGGGCACCGGGACTAGCGGGAATCAATGAGCAGTTCTTC.

The gene calls are TRBV9 and TRBJ2-5, with 11 bases identical to TRBD2. J lost 7 bases, V lost 3 bases, and 5 bases had no gene match. Germline loops: CDR1 SGDLS, CDR2 YYNGEE. The CDR3 totals 14 residues. CDR3 region: CASSATSGSLTQYF. The CDR3 region has the DNA TGTGCCAGCAGCGCTACTAGCGGGAGTTTGACCCAGTACTTC.

This clonotype has a handful of counts. This chain joins TRBV2 and TRBJ2-1; TRBD2 is a possible D gene (6 bases). Germline CDR1 reads SNHLY; CDR2 reads FYNNEI. Between the trimmed V and J ends, which lost 2 bases and 7 bases, there was a span of 12 bases. The CDR3 sequence is 14 residues long. CDR3 protein: CASSEPGRRNEQFF. The CDR3 DNA reads TGTGCCAGCAGTGAACCAGGGAGGAGGAATGAGCAGTTCTTC.

The J gene is TRBJ2-5, the V gene TRBV5-1, with 11 positions matching TRBD2. Germline lookup yields CDR1 SGHRS and CDR2 YFSETQ. The CDR3 sequence is 15 residues long. With 4 bases clipped from V and 1 base from J, the junction kept 3 bases outside the gene matches. The CDR3: CASSTGLAVQETQYF. For the CDR3, the DNA is TGCGCCAGCAGCACGGGACTAGCGGTCCAAGAGACCCAGTACTTC.

This clonotype was observed many times. The rearrangement links TRBV20-1 to TRBJ2-1, with D uncertain. Trimming pared 3 bases from V and 5 bases from J, leaving 5 bases between. This CDR3 has 11 amino acids. The germline V gene encodes CDR1 DFQATT and CDR2 SNEGSKA (reference sequence). The CDR3: CSASPDNEQFF. In DNA, the CDR3 is TGCAGTGCTAGCCCGGACAATGAGCAGTTCTTC.

This clonotype was seen ten or more times. The rearrangement uses TRBV20-1 and TRBJ2-1, with TRBD2 identical over 10 bases. CDR3 length equals 14 residues. The germline CDR1 and CDR2 sequences are DFQATT and SNEGSKA (reference sequence). J gave up 13 bases and V 6 bases, and 15 bases lay outside the gene matches. The CDR3 region has the DNA TGCAGTGCGTTGAGCGGGAGGGCGATTTTTTACCAGTTCTTC. Its protein is CSALSGRAIFYQFF.

This clonotype was counted a few times. The chain employs TRBV5-1 and TRBJ2-7; 8 bases match TRBD1. Germline-derived CDR1 and CDR2 are SGHRS and YFSETQ. This CDR3 spans 16 amino acids. J lost 2 bases, V lost 4 bases, and 11 bases had no gene match. The CDR3 DNA is TGCGCCAGCAGCCCCGGACAGGGTACAACCGCCTACGAGCAGTACTTC. It yields the protein CASSPGQGTTAYEQYF.

This clonotype was counted many times. The chain has TRBV9 and TRBJ2-3, with D perhaps TRBD2 (6 bases). The CDR3 spans 14 residues. The germline CDR1 and CDR2 sequences are SGDLS and YYNGEE. V lost 1 base and J lost 4, with 10 bases in between. The CDR3 loop is CASSVSGGADTQYF. CDR3 DNA sequence: TGTGCCAGCAGCGTATCCGGGGGAGCAGATACGCAGTATTTT.

This chain connects TRBV4-1 to TRBJ2-1; tentatively, D is TRBD1 (6 bases). CDR3 length: 15 residues. The germline V gene encodes CDR1 MGHRA and CDR2 YSYEKL. Between the trimmed V and J ends, which lost 1 base and 4 bases, there was a span of 11 bases. The CDR3 DNA is TGCGCCAGCAGCCAAGTTCGGACAGAGTACAATGAGCAGTTCTTC. It translates to CASSQVRTEYNEQFF.

The gene calls are TRBV20-1 and TRBJ2-1, with D possibly matching TRBD2 (6 bases). The ends were cut back, 6 bases at V and 3 bases at J, with 21 bases in the middle. The V gene's germline CDR1 is DFQATT and CDR2 SNEGSKA (reference sequence). This CDR3 contains 16 residues. The CDR3 here is CSANKLGTSSYNEQFF. Here the CDR3 DNA reads TGCAGTGCCAATAAGCTAGGTACTAGCAGCTACAATGAGCAGTTCTTC.

This clonotype was seen a single time. The chain uses TRBV7-8 and TRBJ2-7; TRBD1 matches 11 bases. CDR1 SGHVS and CDR2 FQNEAQ come from the germline V gene. CDR3 length: 14 amino acids. J gave up 4 bases and V 5 bases, and 4 bases lay outside the gene matches. CDR3 in DNA: TGTGCCAGCAGCCGGGACAGGGGGGTATACGAGCAGTACTTC. This gives the protein CASSRDRGVYEQYF.

This clonotype was seen repeatedly, ten times or more. V and J are TRBV12-3 or TRBV12-4 and TRBJ2-2; 10 bases agree with TRBD1. J gave up 3 bases and V 8 bases, and 3 bases lay outside the gene matches. The length of the CDR3 is 14 residues. The CDR3 loop is CASRDRGYTGELFF. The DNA for the CDR3 is TGTGCCAGCCGGGACAGGGGTTACACCGGGGAGCTGTTTTTT.

The genes are TRBV6-5 and TRBJ2-7, with D tentatively TRBD2 (5 bases). Germline V gene lookup returns CDR1 MNHEY and CDR2 SVGAGI. This CDR3 has 14 residues. V shed 0 bases and J shed 7 bases, with 13 bases lying between them. CDR3 in DNA: TGTGCCAGCAGTTACTCGTGGGAGTCTGGGGAGCAGTACTTC. This codes for CASSYSWESGEQYF.

This clonotype was found many times. The chain carries TRBV15 and TRBJ2-1; 9 positions agree with TRBD1. CDR1 and CDR2 from the germline V gene are LNHNV and YYDKDF (reference sequence). The CDR3 runs 15 residues. Trimming cost V 6 bases and J 3 bases; bases outside gene matches: 6. The CDR3 loop is CATRKDRGGYNEQFF. CDR3 nucleotides: TGTGCCACCAGGAAGGACAGGGGAGGCTACAATGAGCAGTTCTTC.

J is TRBJ2-7 and V is TRBV29-1, with TRBD1 matching over 9 bases. Germline values: CDR1 SQVTM, CDR2 ANQGSEA. V lost 0 bases and J lost 0; bases outside the gene matches: 9. The CDR3 is 17 residues long. CDR3 nucleotide sequence: TGCAGCGTTGAAGAGGCATTCGGGACAGGGAGCTCCTACGAGCAGTACTTC. This codes for CSVEEAFGTGSSYEQYF.

The chain combines TRBV23-1 with TRBJ2-5; TRBD2 is a possible D gene (6 bases). TRBV23-1 belongs to the ORF category, with a function that is uncertain. The CDR3 extends over 15 amino acids. Trimming stripped 6 bases from V and 6 bases from J, with 20 bases between. The chain's CDR3 is CASSPTVTGEKTQYF. CDR3 DNA: TGCGCCAGCAGCCCAACAGTCACGGGGGAGAAGACCCAGTACTTC.

This clonotype was observed many times. The rearrangement uses TRBV4-2 and TRBJ2-7; TRBD2 matches at 7 bases. Germline V CDR1 and CDR2: LGHNA, YNFKEQ. Trimming at V came to 0 bases and at J to 0 bases, leaving 5 bases not matched to a gene. The CDR3 length is 16 residues. The CDR3 loop is CASSQDRLAASYEQYF. In DNA form, the CDR3 reads TGTGCCAGCAGCCAAGATCGTCTAGCGGCCTCCTACGAGCAGTACTTC.

The sample holds many counts of this clonotype. The chain is built from TRBV20-1 and TRBJ2-1, with 9 bases lining up with TRBD2. This CDR3 spans 14 amino acids. Germline-derived CDR1 and CDR2 are DFQATT and SNEGSKA (reference sequence). Trimming took 5 bases from V and 3 from J; bases not matched to a gene: 5. Written as DNA, the CDR3 is TGCAGTGCTGGGAGACTAGCGGTCTACAATGAGCAGTTCTTC. This encodes CSAGRLAVYNEQFF.

This clonotype was seen a few times. The chain has TRBV28 and TRBJ2-7, with TRBD1 matching over 9 bases. The CDR3 contains 14 residues. V trimming: 10 bases; J trimming: 5 bases; junction bases outside the gene matches: 12. The germline V gene encodes CDR1 MDHEN and CDR2 SYDVKM. The CDR3 reads CAIARNRGQDEQYF. The CDR3 DNA is TGTGCCATAGCGAGGAACAGGGGGCAAGACGAGCAGTACTTC.